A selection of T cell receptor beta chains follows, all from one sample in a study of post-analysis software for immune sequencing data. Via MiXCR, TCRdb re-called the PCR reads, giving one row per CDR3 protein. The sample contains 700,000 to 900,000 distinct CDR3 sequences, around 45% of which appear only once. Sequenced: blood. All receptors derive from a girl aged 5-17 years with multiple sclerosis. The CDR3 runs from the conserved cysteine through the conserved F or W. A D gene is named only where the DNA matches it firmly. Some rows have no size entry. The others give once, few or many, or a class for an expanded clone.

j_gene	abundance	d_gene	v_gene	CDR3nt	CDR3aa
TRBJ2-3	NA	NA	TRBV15	TGTGCCACTCAAGAGGGAGGCCCCCGGCGGGGAACAGATACGCAGTATTTT	CATQEGGPRRGTDTQYF
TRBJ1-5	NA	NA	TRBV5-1	TGCGCCAGCAGCCCTGGGACACCATATAGCAATCAGCCCCAGCATTTT	CASSPGTPYSNQPQHF
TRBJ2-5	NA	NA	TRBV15	TGTGCCACCAGCGAGGGGGTACAGGGTCCCCAAGAGACCCAGTACTTC	CATSEGVQGPQETQYF
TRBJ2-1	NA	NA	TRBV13	TGTGCCAGCAGCTTAGAAGACCACAATGAGCAGTTCTTC	CASSLEDHNEQFF
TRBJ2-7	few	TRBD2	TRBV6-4	TGTGCCAGCAGTCCGACCCTCTTAGCGGGAGGTTACAATGAGCAGTACTTC	CASSPTLLAGGYNEQYF
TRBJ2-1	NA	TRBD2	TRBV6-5	TGTGCCAGCAGTTACCCTGGGACTAGCGGGAGTGTTGAGCAGTTCTTC	CASSYPGTSGSVEQFF
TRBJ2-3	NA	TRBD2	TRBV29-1	TGCAGCGTCGACGACTGGGAGCGGGAGGGAACAGATACGCAGTATTTT	CSVDDWEREGTDTQYF
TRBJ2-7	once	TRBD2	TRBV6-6	TGTGTCAGCAGACCTCCCGGGACTAGCGGGGAATACGAGCAGTACTTC	CVSRPPGTSGEYEQYF
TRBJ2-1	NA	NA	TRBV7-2	TGTGCCAGCAGATTCCCTTTTGGCAATGAGCAGTTCTTC	CASRFPFGNEQFF
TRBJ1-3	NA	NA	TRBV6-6	TGTGCCAGCAGGCAAAACTCCTACTCTGGAAACACCATATATTTT	CASRQNSYSGNTIYF
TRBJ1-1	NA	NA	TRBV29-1	TGCAGCGCGTCGGAGGGCACTGAAGCTTTCTTT	CSASEGTEAFF
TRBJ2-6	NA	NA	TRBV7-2	TGTGCCAGCACCCTACGGCACTCTGGGGCCAACGTCCTGACTTTC	CASTLRHSGANVLTF
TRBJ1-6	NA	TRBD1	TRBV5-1	TGCGCCAGCAGCGGCGGGACAGGGGGTCGCTCACCCCTCCACTTT	CASSGGTGGRSPLHF
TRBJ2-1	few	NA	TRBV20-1	TGCAGTGCTAGTACCACGGAGGGCGAGCAGTTCTTC	CSASTTEGEQFF
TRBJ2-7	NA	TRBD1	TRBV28	TGTGCCAGCAGTTCGGAAGGACAGGGCTACGAGCAGTACTTC	CASSSEGQGYEQYF
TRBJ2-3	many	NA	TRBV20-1	TGCAGTGCTAGACTACCCCGCACAGATACGCAGTATTTT	CSARLPRTDTQYF
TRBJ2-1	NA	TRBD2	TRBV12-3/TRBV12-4	TGTGCCAGCACCAAACTAGCGGGAAGGTATGCGTACAATGAGCAGTTCTTC	CASTKLAGRYAYNEQFF
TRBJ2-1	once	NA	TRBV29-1	TGCAGCGTCTGGTTTGCGGGAGAGCAGTTCTTC	CSVWFAGEQFF
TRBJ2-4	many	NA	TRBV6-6	TGTGCCAGCAGCTCCGTTTCGGTCAAAAACATTCAGTACTTC	CASSSVSVKNIQYF
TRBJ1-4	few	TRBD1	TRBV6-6	TGTGCCAGCACCACCGGGACAGGGGGCGAAAAACTGTTTTTT	CASTTGTGGEKLFF
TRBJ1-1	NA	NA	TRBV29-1	TGCAGCGTTTGGAGGAACACTGAAGCTTTCTTT	CSVWRNTEAFF
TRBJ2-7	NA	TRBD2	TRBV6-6	TGTGCCAGCGGGCTAGCGGGATCCTACGAGCAGTACTTC	CASGLAGSYEQYF
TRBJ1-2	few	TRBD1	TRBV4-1	TGCGCCAGCAGCCAGTCAGCGGGACAGCCGTCTCCCACTAACTATGGCTACACCTTC	CASSQSAGQPSPTNYGYTF
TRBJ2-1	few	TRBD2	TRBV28	TGTGCCAGCAGTTTATCGCCCGGGACTAGCGGGAGTAATGAGCAGTTCTTC	CASSLSPGTSGSNEQFF
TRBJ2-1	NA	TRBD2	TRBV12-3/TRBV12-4	TGTGCCAGCGGGGTCGGCGGGAGGGACAATGAGCAGTTCTTC	CASGVGGRDNEQFF
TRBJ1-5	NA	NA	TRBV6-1	TGTGCCAGCAGTGAAGCGACCGGCGTGCAGCCCCAGCATTTT	CASSEATGVQPQHF
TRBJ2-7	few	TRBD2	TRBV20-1	TGCAGTGCCGCACCGGGACTAGAGCAGTACTTC	CSAAPGLEQYF
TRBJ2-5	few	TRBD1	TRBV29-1	TGCAGCGTTGGGGGACAGGCCGAGGGGACCCAGTACTTC	CSVGGQAEGTQYF
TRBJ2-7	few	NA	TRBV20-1	TGCAGTGCTAGCGCCACCCCCGGGACGGGCTCCTACGAGCAGTACTTC	CSASATPGTGSYEQYF